This entry features one T cell receptor beta chain sequence. These data originate in a study of blood T cell repertoires in COVID-19. Study-level information: Material from acute and convalescent COVID-19 was sourced from the United States, Italy and Spain. The analysed material was cDNA or gDNA that came from T cells, B-cell-depleted T cells, or PBMCs.

In the original processing: Cell counts per sample came from amplifying reference gene primers. The assay was immunoSEQ multiplex PCR, and TCRdb's table has in-frame clones only and misses some. V and J calls and clone size are those listed in that table; D and trimming were worked out from the DNA. The data hold some 150,000 clones, with around 89% observed a single time. Trimming removed 3 bases from V and 6 bases from J, with 17 bases in between. CDR3 size: 16 residues. The V gene's germline CDR1 is SGHAT and CDR2 FQNNGV. The rearrangement uses TRBV11-2 and TRBJ1-4; a possible D gene is TRBD1 (5 bases). The source of this sequence is a man aged 60 to 69 with active or convalescent COVID-19. The source material was peripheral blood. CDR3 sequence (DNA): TGTGCCAGCAGCTTGGGGATCGGGGGGAGCGATGAAAAACTGTTTTTT. Translating gives CASSLGIGGSDEKLFF.